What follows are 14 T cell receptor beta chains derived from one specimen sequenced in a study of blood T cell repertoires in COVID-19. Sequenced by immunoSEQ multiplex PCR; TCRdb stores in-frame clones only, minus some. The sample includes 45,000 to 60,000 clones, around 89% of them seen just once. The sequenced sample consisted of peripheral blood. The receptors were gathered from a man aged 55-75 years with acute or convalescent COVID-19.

CDR3 DNA: TGTGCCAGCAGCGTCGACGACACCGGGGGCACTGAAGCTTTCTTT. Amino acids: CASSVDDTGGTEAFF. The V gene is TRBV7-9, the J gene TRBJ1-1; maybe TRBD1 (5 bases). The CDR3 is made up of 15 amino acids. CDR1 SEHNR and CDR2 FQNEAQ come from the germline V gene (reference sequence). V lost 5 bases and J lost 4, with 17 bases in between.

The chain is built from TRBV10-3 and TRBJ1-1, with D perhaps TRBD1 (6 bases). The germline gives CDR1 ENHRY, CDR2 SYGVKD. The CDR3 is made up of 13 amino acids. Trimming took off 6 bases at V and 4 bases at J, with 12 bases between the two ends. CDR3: CAISLKGGTEAFF. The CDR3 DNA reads TGTGCCATCAGCCTCAAAGGGGGCACTGAAGCTTTCTTT.

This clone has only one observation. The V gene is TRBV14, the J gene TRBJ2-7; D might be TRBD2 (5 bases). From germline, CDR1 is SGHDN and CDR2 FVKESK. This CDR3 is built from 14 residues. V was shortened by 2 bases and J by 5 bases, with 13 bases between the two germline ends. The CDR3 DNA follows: TGTGCCAGCAGCCAATCTTGGGGAGTAAACGAGCAGTACTTC. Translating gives CASSQSWGVNEQYF.

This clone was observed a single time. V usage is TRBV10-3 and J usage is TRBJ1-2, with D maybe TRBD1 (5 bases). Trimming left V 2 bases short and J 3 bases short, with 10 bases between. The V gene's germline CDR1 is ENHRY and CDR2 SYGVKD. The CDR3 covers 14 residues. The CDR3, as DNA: TGTGCCATCAGTGAGGAGGGACTCGACTATGGCTACACCTTC. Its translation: CAISEEGLDYGYTF.

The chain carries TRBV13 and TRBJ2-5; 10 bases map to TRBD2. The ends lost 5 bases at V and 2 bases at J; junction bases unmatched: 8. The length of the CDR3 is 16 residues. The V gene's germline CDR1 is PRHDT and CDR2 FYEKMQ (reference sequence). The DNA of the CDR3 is TGTGCCAGCAGCGCCCGTGGACTAGCGGATCAAGAGACCCAGTACTTC. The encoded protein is CASSARGLADQETQYF.

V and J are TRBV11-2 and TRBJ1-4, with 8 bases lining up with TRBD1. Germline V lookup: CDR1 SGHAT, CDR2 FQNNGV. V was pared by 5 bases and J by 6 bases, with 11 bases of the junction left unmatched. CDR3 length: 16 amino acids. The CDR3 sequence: CASSPLGAGGDEKLFF. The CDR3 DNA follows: TGTGCCAGCAGCCCCCTCGGTGCAGGGGGCGATGAAAAACTGTTTTTT.

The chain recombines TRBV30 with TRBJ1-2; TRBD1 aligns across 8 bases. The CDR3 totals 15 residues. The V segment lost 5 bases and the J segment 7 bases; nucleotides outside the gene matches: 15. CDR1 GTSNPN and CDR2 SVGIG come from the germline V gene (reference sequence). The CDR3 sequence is CAWFDFGRGQIGYTF. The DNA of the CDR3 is TGTGCCTGGTTCGACTTCGGCAGGGGGCAGATTGGCTACACCTTC.

The CDR3: CASSRGQGDYGYTF. The CDR3 bases are TGTGCCAGCAGCCGGGGACAGGGGGACTATGGCTACACCTTC. The chain employs TRBV27 and TRBJ1-2, with 11 bases identical to TRBD1. Germline CDR1 is MNHEY and CDR2 is SMNVEV (reference sequence). This CDR3 has 14 residues. V lost 6 bases, J lost 3 bases, and 3 bases stayed unmatched.

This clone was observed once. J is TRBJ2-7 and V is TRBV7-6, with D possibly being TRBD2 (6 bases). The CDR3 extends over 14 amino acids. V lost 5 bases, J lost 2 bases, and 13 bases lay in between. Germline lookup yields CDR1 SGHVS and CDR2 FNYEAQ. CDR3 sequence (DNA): TGTGCCAGCAGCACTCGGGACTCGACCTACGAGCAGTACTTC. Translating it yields CASSTRDSTYEQYF.

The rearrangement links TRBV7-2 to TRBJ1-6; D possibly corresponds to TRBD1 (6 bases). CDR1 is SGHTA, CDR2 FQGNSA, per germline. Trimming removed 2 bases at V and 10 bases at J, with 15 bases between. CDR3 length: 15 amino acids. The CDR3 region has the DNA TGTGCCAGCAGCTTATTTCAGGGGATCGACTCACCCCTCCACTTT. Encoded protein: CASSLFQGIDSPLHF.

The CDR3 DNA reads as TGTGCCAGCAGTGTGGGAGGGTCCCTTTACAATGAGCAGTTCTTC. This translates into CASSVGGSLYNEQFF. The chain links TRBV6-4 to TRBJ2-1; 7 bases align to TRBD2. Losses at the gene ends were 4 bases for V and 4 bases for J; bases not matched to a gene: 7. The CDR3 is made up of 15 amino acids. Looked up from germline, CDR1 is MRHNA and CDR2 is SNTAGT.

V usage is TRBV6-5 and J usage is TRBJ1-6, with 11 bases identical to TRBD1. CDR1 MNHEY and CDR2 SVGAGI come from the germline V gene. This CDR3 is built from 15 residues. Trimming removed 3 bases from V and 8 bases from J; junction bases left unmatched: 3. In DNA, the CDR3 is TGTGCCAGCAGTTATTCGGGACAGGGGGATTCACCCCTCCACTTT. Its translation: CASSYSGQGDSPLHF.

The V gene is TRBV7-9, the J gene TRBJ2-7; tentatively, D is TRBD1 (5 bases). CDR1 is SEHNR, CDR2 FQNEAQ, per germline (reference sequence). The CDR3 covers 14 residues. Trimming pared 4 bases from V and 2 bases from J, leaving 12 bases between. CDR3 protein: CASSSVGLAYEQYF. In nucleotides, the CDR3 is TGTGCCAGCAGCTCCGTGGGGCTTGCCTACGAGCAGTACTTC.

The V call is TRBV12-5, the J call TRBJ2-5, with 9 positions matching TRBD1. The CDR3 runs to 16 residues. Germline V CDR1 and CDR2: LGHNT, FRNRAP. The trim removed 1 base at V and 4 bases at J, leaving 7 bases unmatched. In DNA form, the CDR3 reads TGTGCTAGTGGTTTGGCCGGGACAGGGAGGGGAGAGACCCAGTACTTC. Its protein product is CASGLAGTGRGETQYF.